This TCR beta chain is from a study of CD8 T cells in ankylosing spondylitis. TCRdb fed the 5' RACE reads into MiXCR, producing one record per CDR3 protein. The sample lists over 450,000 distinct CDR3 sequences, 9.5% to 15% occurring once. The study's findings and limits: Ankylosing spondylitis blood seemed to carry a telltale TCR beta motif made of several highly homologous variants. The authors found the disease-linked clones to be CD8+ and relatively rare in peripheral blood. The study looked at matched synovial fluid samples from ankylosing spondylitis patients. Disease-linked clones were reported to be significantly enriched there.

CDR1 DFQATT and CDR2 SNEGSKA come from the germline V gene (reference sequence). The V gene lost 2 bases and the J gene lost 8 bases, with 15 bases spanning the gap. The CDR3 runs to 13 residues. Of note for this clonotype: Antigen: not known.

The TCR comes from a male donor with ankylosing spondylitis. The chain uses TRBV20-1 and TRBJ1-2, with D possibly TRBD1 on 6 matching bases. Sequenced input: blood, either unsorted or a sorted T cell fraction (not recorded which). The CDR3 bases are TGCAGTGCTAGACCACAGGGAGTACGGGGCTACACCTTC. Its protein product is CSARPQGVRGYTF.